Listed below are T cell receptor beta chains from one sample, sequenced in a study of blood T cell repertoires in COVID-19. TCRdb's copy holds only in-frame clones and misses some; the assay was immunoSEQ multiplex PCR. The table lists tens of thousands of clones, roughly 76% of them singletons. The source material was peripheral blood. The receptors shown here come from a woman older than 75 with active or convalescent COVID-19. The CDR3 runs from the conserved cysteine through the conserved F or W. The order of the fields is D gene, clone size, V gene, J gene, CDR3 DNA, CDR3 protein. D genes are given only for firm matches. Clone size is not always given. Where it is, it says once, few, many or a class for expanded clones.

D: .
size: .
V: TRBV5-1
J: TRBJ1-6
DNA: TGCGCCAGCAGCGTGGGACTCAATTCACCCCTCCACTTT
CDR3: CASSVGLNSPLHF

D: TRBD2
size: .
V: TRBV5-1
J: TRBJ2-2
DNA: TGCGCCAGCAGCCCCCGTCTAGCGGGGGACACCGGGGAGCTGTTTTTT
CDR3: CASSPRLAGDTGELFF

D: .
size: .
V: TRBV19
J: TRBJ2-7
DNA: TGTGCCAGTAGTATTGGTGGACTCGCGGTGGACGAGCAGTACTTC
CDR3: CASSIGGLAVDEQYF

D: TRBD2
size: .
V: TRBV6-2/TRBV6-3
J: TRBJ2-3
DNA: TGTGCCAGCAGTTACTCGAACCCTCCTAGCGGGGGGGAATTCACAGATACGCAGTATTTT
CDR3: CASSYSNPPSGGEFTDTQYF

D: .
size: .
V: TRBV7-9
J: TRBJ1-2
DNA: TGTGCCAGCAGCTTAACCGGGCAGGGAAAATCCTATGGCTACACCTTC
CDR3: CASSLTGQGKSYGYTF

D: TRBD2
size: .
V: TRBV2
J: TRBJ2-1
DNA: TGTGCCAGCAGTGGGCTAGCGGGGGCGCGGAATGAGCAGTTCTTC
CDR3: CASSGLAGARNEQFF

D: .
size: .
V: TRBV7-3
J: TRBJ2-2
DNA: TGTGCGGCGGGGAGCCGCCCCGGGGAGCTGTTTTTT
CDR3: CAAGSRPGELFF

D: .
size: .
V: TRBV10-1
J: TRBJ2-2
DNA: TGCGCCAGCAGTCCCGGGACTCCGGAGGACACCGGGGAGCTGTTTTTT
CDR3: CASSPGTPEDTGELFF

D: .
size: .
V: TRBV7-8
J: TRBJ2-7
DNA: TGTGCCAGCAGCTTAGGAGCCTCGGGAGTCTACGAGCAGTACTTC
CDR3: CASSLGASGVYEQYF

D: .
size: .
V: TRBV6-5
J: TRBJ1-1
DNA: TGTGCCAGCAGTTACCACGGGACACCTAACATTGAAGCTTTCTTT
CDR3: CASSYHGTPNIEAFF

D: .
size: .
V: TRBV19
J: TRBJ1-5
DNA: TGTGCCAGTAGTATTCCAGGCACCCAGCCCCAGCATTTT
CDR3: CASSIPGTQPQHF

D: .
size: once
V: TRBV28
J: TRBJ1-6
DNA: TGTGCCAGCAGCCTCGATTCGGTGAGCTCCTATAATTCACCCCTCCACTTT
CDR3: CASSLDSVSSYNSPLHF

D: TRBD2
size: .
V: TRBV2
J: TRBJ2-7
DNA: TGTGCCAGCAGTGAAGCGACTAGCGGGAGTTGGGGCGAGCAGTACTTC
CDR3: CASSEATSGSWGEQYF

D: .
size: .
V: TRBV13
J: TRBJ2-1
DNA: TGTGCCAGCAGCTTACAACTTGTTTCCGGTGCCTACAATGAGCAGTTCTTC
CDR3: CASSLQLVSGAYNEQFF

D: TRBD1
size: .
V: TRBV9
J: TRBJ1-3
DNA: TGTGCCAGCAGCGGCCCGGGACAGGGAAACACCATATATTTT
CDR3: CASSGPGQGNTIYF

D: TRBD2
size: .
V: TRBV13
J: TRBJ2-3
DNA: TGTGCCAGCAGCTCTAGCGGGAGAGGGGCAGATACGCAGTATTTT
CDR3: CASSSSGRGADTQYF

D: TRBD1
size: .
V: TRBV19
J: TRBJ1-2
DNA: TGTGCCATAAGACAGGGGGGTAACTATGGCTACACCTTC
CDR3: CAIRQGGNYGYTF

D: TRBD1
size: .
V: TRBV5-8
J: TRBJ2-7
DNA: TGTGCCAGCACCAGAGCCCCCGGGACAGGGGTGAACGAGCAGTACTTC
CDR3: CASTRAPGTGVNEQYF

D: .
size: .
V: TRBV24-1
J: TRBJ2-3
DNA: TGTGCCACCAGTGGGCAGACAAATACGCAGTATTTT
CDR3: CATSGQTNTQYF

D: TRBD1
size: .
V: TRBV6-5
J: TRBJ1-4
DNA: TGTGCCAGCAGCCCCGGGACAGTAAAGGAAAAACTGTTTTTT
CDR3: CASSPGTVKEKLFF

D: .
size: .
V: TRBV11-3
J: TRBJ2-1
DNA: TGTGCCAGCAGCCCCTCCGGGGTTTACAATGAGCAGTTCTTC
CDR3: CASSPSGVYNEQFF

D: TRBD1
size: few
V: TRBV9
J: TRBJ2-6
DNA: TGTGCCAGCAGCGTAGGGGGCAGGGGGCAGTCTGGGGCCAACGTCCTGACTTTC
CDR3: CASSVGGRGQSGANVLTF

D: TRBD2
size: once
V: TRBV7-2
J: TRBJ2-7
DNA: TGTGCCAGCAGCCCGCGACTAGCGGGGGGCTCCTACGAGCAGTACTTC
CDR3: CASSPRLAGGSYEQYF

D: TRBD1
size: once
V: TRBV18
J: TRBJ2-5
DNA: TGTGCCAGCTCACCACGTACCACAGGGGGCGCAGAGACCCAGTACTTC
CDR3: CASSPRTTGGAETQYF

D: TRBD2
size: few
V: TRBV3-1/TRBV3-2
J: TRBJ2-3
DNA: TGTGCCAGCAGCCGATTCATGCCCGGGGGAGGGACAGATACGCAGTATTTT
CDR3: CASSRFMPGGGTDTQYF

D: .
size: .
V: TRBV11-3
J: TRBJ2-2
DNA: TGTGCCAGCAGCTCCACAGGGGGGGTGGCCGGGGAGCTGTTTTTT
CDR3: CASSSTGGVAGELFF

D: .
size: few
V: TRBV10-1
J: TRBJ2-6
DNA: TGCGCCAGCAGTGGTGGGAGCTCTGGGGCCAACGTCCTGACTTTC
CDR3: CASSGGSSGANVLTF

D: .
size: .
V: TRBV18
J: TRBJ1-1
DNA: TGTGCCAGCTCACCAGAAAGGGGGAACACTGAAGCTTTCTTT
CDR3: CASSPERGNTEAFF

D: TRBD1
size: .
V: TRBV28
J: TRBJ1-2
DNA: TGTGCCAGCAGTTCCTCCGGGACAGCCTATGGCTACACCTTC
CDR3: CASSSSGTAYGYTF

D: .
size: .
V: TRBV7-2
J: TRBJ1-6
DNA: TGTGCCAGCAGCTTAATGGGAGCCCCGGGGACTCCCCTCCACTTT
CDR3: CASSLMGAPGTPLHF

D: .
size: .
V: TRBV7-9
J: TRBJ2-6
DNA: TGTGCCAGCAGCTTAGCAGGTGGCCTAGTTGACGTCCTGACTTTC
CDR3: CASSLAGGLVDVLTF

D: TRBD1
size: .
V: TRBV9
J: TRBJ2-6
DNA: TGTGCCAGCAGCTCCTACGGGACAGGGGGCTCTGGGGCCAACGTCCTGACTTTC
CDR3: CASSSYGTGGSGANVLTF

D: TRBD1
size: .
V: TRBV6-1
J: TRBJ2-3
DNA: TGTGCCAGCAGTGTTATACAGGGGGTCGGCACAGATACGCAGTATTTT
CDR3: CASSVIQGVGTDTQYF

D: .
size: few
V: TRBV7-9
J: TRBJ1-2
DNA: TGTGCCAGCAGCTCCACAGGGTCTAACTATGGCTACACCTTC
CDR3: CASSSTGSNYGYTF

D: .
size: .
V: TRBV6-5
J: TRBJ1-5
DNA: TGTGCCAGCAGGTCCGGACAGATAAGCAATCAGCCCCAGCATTTT
CDR3: CASRSGQISNQPQHF

D: TRBD1
size: .
V: TRBV7-3
J: TRBJ2-2
DNA: TGTGCCAGCAGCTTAACTTCCGGCAGGGGGATCGGGGAGCTGTTTTTT
CDR3: CASSLTSGRGIGELFF

D: TRBD2
size: .
V: TRBV6-2/TRBV6-3
J: TRBJ2-2
DNA: TGTGCCAGCAGTTCGGCGGGAGGGCCTATTGGGGCCGGGGAGCTGTTTTTT
CDR3: CASSSAGGPIGAGELFF

D: .
size: .
V: TRBV2
J: TRBJ2-2
DNA: TGTGCCAGCAACCGACGGGTCGCCGGGGAGCTGTTTTTT
CDR3: CASNRRVAGELFF

D: TRBD1
size: .
V: TRBV6-2/TRBV6-3
J: TRBJ1-5
DNA: TGTGCCAGCAGTTTCTACAGGGGGCAAGGTCAGCCCCAGCATTTT
CDR3: CASSFYRGQGQPQHF

D: .
size: .
V: TRBV28
J: TRBJ1-1
DNA: TGTGCCTTTGCACCGGGGAGGGTGGACACTGAAGCTTTCTTT
CDR3: CAFAPGRVDTEAFF

D: TRBD2
size: .
V: TRBV6-5
J: TRBJ2-1
DNA: TGTGCCAGCAGTCGGACTAGCGGTTACAATGAGCAGTTCTTC
CDR3: CASSRTSGYNEQFF

D: TRBD2
size: .
V: TRBV6-2/TRBV6-3
J: TRBJ2-5
DNA: TGTGCCAGCAGTCGACTGGGACTAGCGGGGGAAGAGACCCAGTACTTC
CDR3: CASSRLGLAGEETQYF

D: TRBD2
size: .
V: TRBV9
J: TRBJ2-2
DNA: TGTGCCAGCGAGGGAGGGACGAACACCGGGGAGCTGTTTTTT
CDR3: CASEGGTNTGELFF

D: .
size: .
V: TRBV7-9
J: TRBJ1-1
DNA: TGTGCCAGCAGTTCGCAGACAAGCAACACTGAAGCTTTCTTT
CDR3: CASSSQTSNTEAFF

D: .
size: .
V: TRBV7-2
J: TRBJ1-4
DNA: TGTGCCAGCAGCTACGGGGTGGGCTCAACTAATGAAAAACTGTTTTTT
CDR3: CASSYGVGSTNEKLFF

D: TRBD1
size: once
V: TRBV6-1
J: TRBJ1-5
DNA: TGTGCCAGCAGTGAAGAGAATTGGGACAGCCGGGGGAGCAATCAGCCCCAGCATTTT
CDR3: CASSEENWDSRGSNQPQHF

D: .
size: few
V: TRBV28
J: TRBJ1-2
DNA: TGTGCCAGCAGTTTACAGGAACTCCCTCTCAGTACTAACTATGGCTACACCTTC
CDR3: CASSLQELPLSTNYGYTF

D: .
size: .
V: TRBV6-5
J: TRBJ1-1
DNA: TGTGCCAGCGGGGTGGGAGGGGCGCGGGGCACTGAAGCTTTCTTT
CDR3: CASGVGGARGTEAFF

D: TRBD1
size: .
V: TRBV2
J: TRBJ1-2
DNA: TGTGCCAGCACGGCACCTAACTGGGCGGGACAGCTTAACTATGGCTACACCTTC
CDR3: CASTAPNWAGQLNYGYTF

D: .
size: once
V: TRBV28
J: TRBJ1-5
DNA: TGTGCCAGCAGTTATGACAGTAGCAATCAGCCCCAGCATTTT
CDR3: CASSYDSSNQPQHF

D: .
size: .
V: TRBV6-5
J: TRBJ1-5
DNA: TGTGCCACCCTCGCCGGACAGAGGAATCAGCCCCAGCATTTT
CDR3: CATLAGQRNQPQHF

D: .
size: .
V: TRBV2
J: TRBJ2-1
DNA: TGTGCCAGCAGTACTTACAATGAGCAGTTCTTC
CDR3: CASSTYNEQFF